The text below deals with one T cell receptor beta chain. These data belong to a study of blood T cell repertoires in COVID-19. Study information: Acute and convalescent COVID-19 specimens originated in the United States, Italy and Spain. The analysed material was cDNA or gDNA that came from T cells, B-cell-depleted T cells, or PBMCs.

Germline CDR1 reads MNHEY; CDR2 reads SVGAGI. The CDR3 sequence is 14 residues long. Trimming removed 4 bases from V and 7 bases from J, with 11 bases in between. Authors' processing steps: Nucleated cell number was recorded as an estimate derived from reference gene primer amplification. The method was immunoSEQ multiplex PCR; TCRdb's version includes in-frame clones alone and lacks a portion of them. The DNA was the basis for D and trimming; V, J and clone size are from that table. The repertoire holds about 100,000 clones, 85% to 90% seen once, with more than 10% in the top ten. The chain carries TRBV6-5 and TRBJ1-6; no firm D call. Sequenced: peripheral blood. The source of this sequence is a human donor in a cohort sampled during active COVID-19. This CDR3 is CASSSSLPNSPLHF. In nucleotides, the CDR3 is TGTGCCAGCAGTTCTTCCCTTCCCAATTCACCCCTCCACTTT.